This is a list of T cell receptor beta chains from one sample in a study of healthy donors' naive CD4 and CD8 T cells. TCRdb used MiXCR to reprocess the reads, holding one entry per CDR3 protein. Of about 180,000 distinct CDR3 sequences in the sample, 65% to 75% were seen once. The sample taken for sequencing was naive CD4+ and CD8+ T cells sorted from blood, pooled from several donors. The receptors derive from a pool of human donors in good health; the sample pools cells from several healthy donors. Each CDR3 is given with its conserved first and last residue. Fields, in order: V gene, J gene, CDR3 protein.

TRBV19,TRBJ2-1,CASSIDGRHEQFF
TRBV6-1,TRBJ2-7,CASVRGYEQYF
TRBV20-1,TRBJ1-1,CSARAGNTEAFF
TRBV29-1,TRBJ2-7,CSVEGRNEQYF
TRBV20-1,TRBJ1-5,CSASSPAGANQPQHF
TRBV29-1,TRBJ2-1,CSVEGETSGTYEQFF
TRBV29-1,TRBJ1-2,CSVVLTTGSYGYTF
TRBV7-2,TRBJ1-6,CASSWDGTNSPLHF
TRBV27,TRBJ2-7,CASSRQGATYEQYF
TRBV12-3/TRBV12-4,TRBJ1-5,CASSHSVTQPQHF
TRBV29-1,TRBJ1-1,CSVKGLVNTEAFF
TRBV27,TRBJ1-3,CASSLSGRGNGNTIYF
TRBV11-2,TRBJ2-5,CASSLELQQETQYF
TRBV6-1,TRBJ2-1,CASSEGGGHYNEQFF
TRBV29-1,TRBJ1-2,CSDLTGEEGGYTF
TRBV29-1,TRBJ1-2,CSVVVQGAVGYTF
TRBV29-1,TRBJ2-5,CSVVGRAETQYF
TRBV6-5,TRBJ2-7,CASSYSRQWVYEQYF
TRBV29-1,TRBJ2-1,CSVEWQGLLNEQFF
TRBV29-1,TRBJ2-3,CSVEYMDGLDTQYF
TRBV29-1,TRBJ2-1,CSVEGARVGEQFF
TRBV7-8,TRBJ2-5,CASTSGPPAQQETQYF
TRBV7-8,TRBJ2-7,CASSLEPRDYEQYF
TRBV20-1,TRBJ2-1,CSASWGYNEQFF
TRBV2,TRBJ1-5,CASSGRHQPQHF
TRBV29-1,TRBJ1-1,CSVNPGGENTEAFF
TRBV6-4,TRBJ2-1,CASSKTGLSNEQFF
TRBV11-1,TRBJ2-5,CASSLVGVETQYF
TRBV20-1,TRBJ1-5,CSASSGVNQPQHF
TRBV29-1,TRBJ2-7,CSVVEARSPVYEQYF
TRBV6-5,TRBJ1-2,CASSFRRTGGNGYTF